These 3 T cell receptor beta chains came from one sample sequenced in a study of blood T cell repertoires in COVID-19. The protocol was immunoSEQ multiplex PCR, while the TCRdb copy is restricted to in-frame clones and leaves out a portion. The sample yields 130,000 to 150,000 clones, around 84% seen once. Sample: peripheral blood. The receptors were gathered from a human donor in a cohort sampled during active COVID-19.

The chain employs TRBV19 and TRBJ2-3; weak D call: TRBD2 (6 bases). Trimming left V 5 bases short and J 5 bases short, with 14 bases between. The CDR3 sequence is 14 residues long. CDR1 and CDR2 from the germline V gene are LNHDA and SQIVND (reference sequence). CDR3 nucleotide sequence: TGTGCCAGTAGTCCGGGACTTAGACTAGATACGCAGTATTTT. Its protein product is CASSPGLRLDTQYF.

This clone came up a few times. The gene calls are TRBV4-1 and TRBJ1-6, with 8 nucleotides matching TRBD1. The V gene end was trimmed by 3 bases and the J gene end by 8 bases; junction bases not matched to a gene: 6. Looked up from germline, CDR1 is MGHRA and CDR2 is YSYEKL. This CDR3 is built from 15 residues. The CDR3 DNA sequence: TGCGCCAGCAGCCAGCCAGGGGGCGGATATTCACCCCTCCACTTT. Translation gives CASSQPGGGYSPLHF.

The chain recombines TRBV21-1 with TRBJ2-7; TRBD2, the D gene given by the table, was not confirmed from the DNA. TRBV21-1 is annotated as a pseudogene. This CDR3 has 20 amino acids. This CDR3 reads CATLTGTSGPPWPRSYEQYF. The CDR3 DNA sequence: TGTGCCACCTTGACTGGGACTAGCGGGCCCCCATGGCCCCGCTCCTACGAGCAGTACTTC.